These T cell receptor beta chains were read from a single sample in a study of cytomegalovirus exposure and HLA in healthy donors. TCRdb's table, derived via immunoSEQ multiplex PCR, lists solely in-frame clones and lacks some. This sample carries fewer than 120,000 clones, more than 65% of them seen once, and the ten largest clones take roughly 6%. Sequences were obtained from PBMCs. These receptors were taken from a man aged 25-40 years in good health and CMV-seropositive. Both conserved end residues are part of each CDR3. D genes are given only for firm matches. Rows may omit the clone size; those that give it use once, few, many or a size class.

J gene,D gene,V gene,clone size,CDR3 protein,CDR3 DNA
TRBJ1-4,TRBD1,TRBV30,NA,CAVTGSGNEKLFF,TGTGCCGTGACAGGGAGCGGCAATGAAAAACTGTTTTTT
TRBJ1-1,TRBD1,TRBV6-4,NA,CASSRQGNTEAFF,TGTGCCAGCAGTCGACAGGGGAACACTGAAGCTTTCTTT
TRBJ2-3,TRBD2,TRBV7-3,NA,CASSKTSESTDTQYF,TGTGCCAGCAGCAAGACTAGCGAGAGCACAGATACGCAGTATTTT
TRBJ2-5,NA,TRBV6-5,NA,CASSYLDFQETQYF,TGTGCCAGCAGTTACCTCGACTTCCAAGAGACCCAGTACTTC
TRBJ2-1,NA,TRBV5-1,NA,CASSLALGGHNEQFF,TGCGCCAGCAGCTTGGCTTTGGGGGGTCACAATGAGCAGTTCTTC
TRBJ2-1,NA,TRBV11-2,NA,CASSLAPFVSSYNEQFF,TGTGCCAGCAGCTTAGCCCCCTTTGTCTCCTCCTACAATGAGCAGTTCTTC
TRBJ1-3,NA,TRBV6-1,NA,CASSELGETVPNTIYF,TGTGCCAGCAGTGAATTAGGGGAAACAGTGCCCAACACCATATATTTT
TRBJ1-4,TRBD1,TRBV4-3,NA,CASSLGTGLGEKLFF,TGCGCCAGCAGCCTCGGGACAGGCTTAGGGGAAAAACTGTTTTTT
TRBJ2-7,TRBD2,TRBV11-2,NA,CASSLGGGLYEQYF,TGTGCCAGCAGCTTAGGCGGGGGACTCTACGAGCAGTACTTC
TRBJ1-5,TRBD1,TRBV9,once,CASSVEQGTGKNQPQHF,TGTGCCAGCAGCGTAGAACAGGGGACCGGTAAGAATCAGCCCCAGCATTTT
TRBJ2-5,TRBD2,TRBV6-5,NA,CASSYSGGAVGTQYF,TGTGCCAGCAGTTATAGCGGGGGGGCAGTCGGGACCCAGTACTTC
TRBJ1-1,NA,TRBV6-5,NA,CASTDSYNTEAFF,TGTGCCAGCACCGACAGTTACAACACTGAAGCTTTCTTT
TRBJ1-1,NA,TRBV5-1,few,CASSSQENTEAFF,TGCGCCAGCAGCTCACAAGAGAACACTGAAGCTTTCTTT
TRBJ1-4,NA,TRBV5-1,NA,CASSTGTGDGGEKLFF,TGCGCCAGCAGCACGGGCACGGGGGACGGTGGTGAAAAACTGTTTTTT
TRBJ1-2,TRBD1,TRBV29-1,NA,CSVGDTGASYGYTF,TGCAGCGTTGGAGACACAGGGGCCTCCTATGGCTACACCTTC
TRBJ1-1,NA,TRBV7-6,few,CASSLYRGTEAFF,TGTGCCAGCAGCTTGTATAGGGGCACTGAAGCTTTCTTT
TRBJ2-3,TRBD2,TRBV10-1,NA,CASSEGGGWSDTQYF,TGCGCCAGCAGTGAAGGCGGGGGGTGGTCAGATACGCAGTATTTT
TRBJ2-7,TRBD1,TRBV7-8,NA,CASSLYPETGDEQYF,TGTGCCAGCAGCTTATACCCCGAGACAGGGGACGAGCAGTACTTC
TRBJ2-7,TRBD2,TRBV5-1,NA,CASSLARGGAGDEQYF,TGCGCCAGCAGCTTGGCACGCGGGGGGGCTGGCGACGAGCAGTACTTC
TRBJ2-3,NA,TRBV15,NA,CATSLAFLTDTQYF,TGTGCCACCAGCCTAGCCTTCCTCACAGATACGCAGTATTTT
TRBJ1-6,NA,TRBV30,NA,CALSGGGTYNSPLHF,TGTGCCTTGAGTGGAGGGGGTACCTATAATTCACCCCTCCACTTT
TRBJ1-4,NA,TRBV25-1,NA,CASSSSPRGTNEKLFF,TGTGCCAGCTCCTCTTCTCCCAGGGGAACTAATGAAAAACTGTTTTTT